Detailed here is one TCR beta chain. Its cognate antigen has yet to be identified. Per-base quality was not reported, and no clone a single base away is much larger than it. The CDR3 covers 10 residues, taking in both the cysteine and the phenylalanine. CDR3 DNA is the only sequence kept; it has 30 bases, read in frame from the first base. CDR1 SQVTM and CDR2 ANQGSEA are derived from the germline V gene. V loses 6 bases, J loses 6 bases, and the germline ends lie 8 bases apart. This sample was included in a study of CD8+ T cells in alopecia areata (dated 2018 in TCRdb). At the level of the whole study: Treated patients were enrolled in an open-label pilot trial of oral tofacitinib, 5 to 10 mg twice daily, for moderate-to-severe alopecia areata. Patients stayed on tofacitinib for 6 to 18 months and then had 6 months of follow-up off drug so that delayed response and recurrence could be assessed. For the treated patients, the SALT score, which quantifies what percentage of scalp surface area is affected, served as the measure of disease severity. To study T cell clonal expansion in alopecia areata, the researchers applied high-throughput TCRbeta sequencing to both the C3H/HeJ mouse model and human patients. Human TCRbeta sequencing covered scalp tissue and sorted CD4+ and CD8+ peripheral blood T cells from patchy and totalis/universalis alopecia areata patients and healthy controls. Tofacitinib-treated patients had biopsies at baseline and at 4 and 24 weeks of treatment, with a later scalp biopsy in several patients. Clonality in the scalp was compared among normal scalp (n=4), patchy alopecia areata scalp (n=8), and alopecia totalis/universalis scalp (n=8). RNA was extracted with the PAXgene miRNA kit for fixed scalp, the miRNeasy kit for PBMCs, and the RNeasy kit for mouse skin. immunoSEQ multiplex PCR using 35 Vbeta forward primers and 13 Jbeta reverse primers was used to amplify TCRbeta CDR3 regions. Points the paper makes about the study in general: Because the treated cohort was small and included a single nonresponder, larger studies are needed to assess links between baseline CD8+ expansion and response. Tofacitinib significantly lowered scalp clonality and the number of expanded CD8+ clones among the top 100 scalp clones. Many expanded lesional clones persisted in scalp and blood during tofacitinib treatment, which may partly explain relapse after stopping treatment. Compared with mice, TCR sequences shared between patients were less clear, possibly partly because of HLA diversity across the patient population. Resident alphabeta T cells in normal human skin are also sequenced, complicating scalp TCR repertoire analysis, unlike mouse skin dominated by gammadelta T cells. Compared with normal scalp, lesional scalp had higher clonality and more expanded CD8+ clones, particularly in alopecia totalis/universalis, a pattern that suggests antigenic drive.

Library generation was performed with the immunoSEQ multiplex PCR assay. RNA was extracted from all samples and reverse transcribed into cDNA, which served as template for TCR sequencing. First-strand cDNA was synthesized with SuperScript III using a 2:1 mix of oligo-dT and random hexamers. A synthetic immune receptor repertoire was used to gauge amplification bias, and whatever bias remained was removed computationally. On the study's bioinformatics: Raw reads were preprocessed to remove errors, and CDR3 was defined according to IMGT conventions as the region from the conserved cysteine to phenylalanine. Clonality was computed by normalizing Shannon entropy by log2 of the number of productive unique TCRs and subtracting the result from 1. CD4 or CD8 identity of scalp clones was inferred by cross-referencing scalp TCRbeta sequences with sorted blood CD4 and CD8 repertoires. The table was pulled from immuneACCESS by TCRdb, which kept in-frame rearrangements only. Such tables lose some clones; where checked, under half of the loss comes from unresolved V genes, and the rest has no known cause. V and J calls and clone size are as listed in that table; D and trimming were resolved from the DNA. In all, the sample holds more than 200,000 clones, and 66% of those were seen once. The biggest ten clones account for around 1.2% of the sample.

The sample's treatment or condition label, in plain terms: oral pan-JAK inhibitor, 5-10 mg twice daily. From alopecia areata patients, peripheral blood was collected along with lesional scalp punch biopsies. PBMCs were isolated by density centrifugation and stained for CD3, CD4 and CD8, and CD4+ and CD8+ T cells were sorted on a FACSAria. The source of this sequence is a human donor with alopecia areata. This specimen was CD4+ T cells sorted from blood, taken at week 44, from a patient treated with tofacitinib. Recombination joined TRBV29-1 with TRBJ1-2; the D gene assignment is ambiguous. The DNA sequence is TGCAGCGTCCCTAAGGATGGCTACACCTTC. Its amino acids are CSVPKDGYTF.